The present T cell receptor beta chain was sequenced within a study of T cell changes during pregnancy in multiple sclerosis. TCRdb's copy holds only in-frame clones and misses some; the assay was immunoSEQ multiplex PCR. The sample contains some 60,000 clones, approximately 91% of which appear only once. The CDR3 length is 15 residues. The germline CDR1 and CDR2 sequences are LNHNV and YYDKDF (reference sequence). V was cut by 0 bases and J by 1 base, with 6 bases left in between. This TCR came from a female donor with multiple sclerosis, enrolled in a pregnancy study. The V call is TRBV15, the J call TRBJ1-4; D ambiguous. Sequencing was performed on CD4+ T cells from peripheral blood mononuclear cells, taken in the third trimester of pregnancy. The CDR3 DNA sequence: TGTGCCACCAGCAGAGATGCAGGAACTAATGAAAAACTGTTTTTT. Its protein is CATSRDAGTNEKLFF.